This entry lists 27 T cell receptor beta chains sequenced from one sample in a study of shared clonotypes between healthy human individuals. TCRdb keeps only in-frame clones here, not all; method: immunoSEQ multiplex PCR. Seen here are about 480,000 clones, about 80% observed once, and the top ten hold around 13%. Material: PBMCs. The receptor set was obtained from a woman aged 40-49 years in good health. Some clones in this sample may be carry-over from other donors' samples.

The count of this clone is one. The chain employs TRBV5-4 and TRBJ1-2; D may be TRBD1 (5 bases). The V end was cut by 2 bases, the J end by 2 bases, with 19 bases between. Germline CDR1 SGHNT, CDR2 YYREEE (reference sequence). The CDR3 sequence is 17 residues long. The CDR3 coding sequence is TGTGCCAGCAGCTTCGTCTACGGGACCAAAGGGAACTATGGCTACACCTTC. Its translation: CASSFVYGTKGNYGYTF.

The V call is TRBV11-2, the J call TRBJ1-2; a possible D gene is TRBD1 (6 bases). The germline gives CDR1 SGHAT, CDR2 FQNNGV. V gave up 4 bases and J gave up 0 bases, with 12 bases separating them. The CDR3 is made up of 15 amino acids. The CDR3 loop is CASSSRQDANYGYTF. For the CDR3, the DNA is TGTGCCAGCAGCTCCCGACAGGATGCTAACTATGGCTACACCTTC.

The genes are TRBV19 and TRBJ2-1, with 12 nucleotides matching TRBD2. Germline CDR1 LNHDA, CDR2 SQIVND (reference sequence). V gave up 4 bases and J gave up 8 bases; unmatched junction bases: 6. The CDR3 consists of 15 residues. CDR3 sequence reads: CASSTTSGSFDEQFF. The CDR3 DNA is TGTGCCAGTAGTACGACTAGCGGGAGTTTTGATGAGCAGTTCTTC. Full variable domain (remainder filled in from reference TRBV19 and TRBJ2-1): DGGITQSPKYLFRKEGQNVTLSCEQNLNHDAMYWYRQDPGQGLRLIYYSQIVNDFQKGDIAEGYSVSREKKESFPLTVTSAQKNPTAFYLCASSTTSGSFDEQFFGPGTRLTVL.

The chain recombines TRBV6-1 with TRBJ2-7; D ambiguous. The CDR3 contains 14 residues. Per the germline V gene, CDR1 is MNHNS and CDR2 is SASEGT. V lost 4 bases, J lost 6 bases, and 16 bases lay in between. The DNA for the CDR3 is TGTGCCAGCAGTGGAGATCCCAGGACCCGCGAGCAGTACTTC. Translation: CASSGDPRTREQYF.

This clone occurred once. The CDR3 loop is CASSLGRSPLHF. CDR3 DNA: TGTGCCAGCAGCCTTGGACGGTCACCCCTCCACTTT. The chain has TRBV5-4 and TRBJ1-6; D is undetermined. The CDR3 extends over 12 amino acids. The germline V gene encodes CDR1 SGHNT and CDR2 YYREEE (reference sequence). Trimming shortened V by 4 bases and J by 10 bases, and 9 bases separated the two germline ends.

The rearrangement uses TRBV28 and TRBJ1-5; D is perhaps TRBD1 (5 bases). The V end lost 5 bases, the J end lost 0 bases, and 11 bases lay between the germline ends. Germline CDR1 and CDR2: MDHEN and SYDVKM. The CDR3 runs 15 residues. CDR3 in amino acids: CASSPGTFSNQPQHF. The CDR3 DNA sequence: TGTGCCAGCAGTCCCGGGACGTTTAGCAATCAGCCCCAGCATTTT. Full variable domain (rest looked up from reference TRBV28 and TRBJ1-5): DVKVTQSSRYLVKRTGEKVFLECVQDMDHENMFWYRQDPGLGLRLIYFSYDVKMKEKGDIPEGYSVSREKKERFSLILESASTNQTSMYLCASSPGTFSNQPQHFGDGTRLSIL.

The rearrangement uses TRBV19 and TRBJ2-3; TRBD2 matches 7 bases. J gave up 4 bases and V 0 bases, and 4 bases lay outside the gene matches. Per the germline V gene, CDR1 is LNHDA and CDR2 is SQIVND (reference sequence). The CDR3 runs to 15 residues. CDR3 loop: CASSIDGEGPDTQYF. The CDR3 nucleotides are TGTGCCAGTAGTATAGATGGGGAGGGTCCAGATACGCAGTATTTT. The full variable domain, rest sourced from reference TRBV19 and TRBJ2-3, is DGGITQSPKYLFRKEGQNVTLSCEQNLNHDAMYWYRQDPGQGLRLIYYSQIVNDFQKGDIAEGYSVSREKKESFPLTVTSAQKNPTAFYLCASSIDGEGPDTQYFGPGTRLTVL.

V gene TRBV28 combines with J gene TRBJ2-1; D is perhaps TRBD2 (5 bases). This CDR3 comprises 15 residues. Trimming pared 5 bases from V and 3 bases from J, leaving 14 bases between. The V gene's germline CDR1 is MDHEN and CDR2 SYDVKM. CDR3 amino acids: CASSPVGRIYNEQFF. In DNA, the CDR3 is TGTGCCAGCAGTCCTGTTGGGAGAATCTACAATGAGCAGTTCTTC.

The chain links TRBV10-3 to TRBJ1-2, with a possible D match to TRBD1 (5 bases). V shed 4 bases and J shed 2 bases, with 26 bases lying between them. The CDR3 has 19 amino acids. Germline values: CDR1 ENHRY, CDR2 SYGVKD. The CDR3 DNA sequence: TGTGCCATCAGTGGGGCTCCGGGCGAGAGGGATGGGACCAACTATGGCTACACCTTC. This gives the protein CAISGAPGERDGTNYGYTF.

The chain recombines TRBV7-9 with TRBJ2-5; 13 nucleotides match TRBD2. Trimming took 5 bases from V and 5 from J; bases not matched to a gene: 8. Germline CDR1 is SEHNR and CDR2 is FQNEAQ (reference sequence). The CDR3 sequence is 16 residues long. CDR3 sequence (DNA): TGTGCCAGCAGCCTGGGGACTAGCGGGACTCCGGAGACCCAGTACTTC. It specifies CASSLGTSGTPETQYF.

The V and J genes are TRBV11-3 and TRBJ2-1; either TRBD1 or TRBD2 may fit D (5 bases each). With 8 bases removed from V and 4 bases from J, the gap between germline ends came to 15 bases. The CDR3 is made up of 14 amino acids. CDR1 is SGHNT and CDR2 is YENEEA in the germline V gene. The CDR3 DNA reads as TGTGCCAGCTCCCGAGGGGATATATACAATGAGCAGTTCTTC. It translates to CASSRGDIYNEQFF.

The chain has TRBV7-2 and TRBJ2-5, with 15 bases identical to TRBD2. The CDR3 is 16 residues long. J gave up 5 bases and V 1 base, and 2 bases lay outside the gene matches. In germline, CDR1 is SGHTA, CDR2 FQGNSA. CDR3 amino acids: CASSLVGTSGRETQYF. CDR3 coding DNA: TGTGCCAGCAGCTTAGTAGGGACTAGCGGGAGGGAGACCCAGTACTTC.

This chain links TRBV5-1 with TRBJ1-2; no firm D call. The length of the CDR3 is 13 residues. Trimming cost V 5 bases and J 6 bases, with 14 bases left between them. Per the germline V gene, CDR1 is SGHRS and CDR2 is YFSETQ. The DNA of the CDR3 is TGCGCCAGCAGAGCCCAAACTCGGGATGGCTACACCTTC. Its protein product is CASRAQTRDGYTF.

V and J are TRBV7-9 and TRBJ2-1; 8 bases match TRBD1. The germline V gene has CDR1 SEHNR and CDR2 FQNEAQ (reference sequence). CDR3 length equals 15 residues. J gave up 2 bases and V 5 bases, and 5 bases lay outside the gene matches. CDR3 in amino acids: CASSLGQVTYNEQFF. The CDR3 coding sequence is TGTGCCAGCAGCCTGGGACAGGTAACCTACAATGAGCAGTTCTTC.

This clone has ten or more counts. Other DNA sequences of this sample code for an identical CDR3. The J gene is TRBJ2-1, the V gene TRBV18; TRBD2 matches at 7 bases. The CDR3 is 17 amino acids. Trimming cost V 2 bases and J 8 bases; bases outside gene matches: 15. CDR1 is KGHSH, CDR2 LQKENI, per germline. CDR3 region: CASSPSKSGGSQDEQFF. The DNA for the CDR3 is TGTGCCAGCTCACCATCCAAATCGGGAGGCTCGCAAGATGAGCAGTTCTTC.

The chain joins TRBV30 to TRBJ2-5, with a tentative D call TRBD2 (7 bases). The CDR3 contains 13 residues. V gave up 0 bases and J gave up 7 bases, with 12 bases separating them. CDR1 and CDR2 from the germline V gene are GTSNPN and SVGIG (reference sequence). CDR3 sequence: CAWSVGGAGTQYF. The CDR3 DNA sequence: TGTGCCTGGAGTGTGGGGGGGGCTGGGACCCAGTACTTC.

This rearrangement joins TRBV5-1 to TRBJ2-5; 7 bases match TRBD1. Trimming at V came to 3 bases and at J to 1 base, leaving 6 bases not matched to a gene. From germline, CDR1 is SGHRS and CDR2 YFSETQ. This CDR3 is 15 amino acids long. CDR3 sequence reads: CASSSGRGSQETQYF. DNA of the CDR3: TGCGCCAGCAGCTCCGGCAGGGGGTCCCAAGAGACCCAGTACTTC.

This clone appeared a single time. The CDR3 DNA reads as TGCAGCGTTTTTTCGGGGTGGGAGACCCAGTACTTC. Translation gives CSVFSGWETQYF. The chain joins TRBV29-1 to TRBJ2-5; TRBD2 is a possible D gene (5 bases). The CDR3 length is 12 residues. Trimming took off 5 bases at V and 5 bases at J, with 12 bases between the two ends. Germline lookup yields CDR1 SQVTM and CDR2 ANQGSEA.

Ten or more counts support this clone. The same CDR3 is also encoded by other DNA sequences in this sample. The CDR3 loop reads CASSVGVNSGANVLTF. The DNA of the CDR3 is TGTGCCAGCAGCGTAGGAGTCAACTCTGGGGCCAACGTCCTGACTTTC. V gene TRBV9 combines with J gene TRBJ2-6; D uncertain. The CDR3 loop spans 16 amino acids. V was cut by 0 bases and J by 0 bases, with 7 bases left in between. Germline V lookup: CDR1 SGDLS, CDR2 YYNGEE.

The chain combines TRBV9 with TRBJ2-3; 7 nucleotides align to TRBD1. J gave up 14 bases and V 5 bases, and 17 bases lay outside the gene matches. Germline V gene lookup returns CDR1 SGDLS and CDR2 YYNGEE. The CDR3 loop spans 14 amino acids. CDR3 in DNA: TGTGCCAGCAGTGGAGCAACCGGGACAGTGATGCTGTATTTT. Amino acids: CASSGATGTVMLYF.

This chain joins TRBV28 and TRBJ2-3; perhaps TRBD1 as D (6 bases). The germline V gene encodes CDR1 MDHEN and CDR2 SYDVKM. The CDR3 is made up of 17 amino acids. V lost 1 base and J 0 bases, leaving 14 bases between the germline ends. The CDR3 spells CASSLSRAGASTDTQYF. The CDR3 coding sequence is TGTGCCAGCAGTTTATCCCGGGCAGGGGCAAGCACAGATACGCAGTATTTT.

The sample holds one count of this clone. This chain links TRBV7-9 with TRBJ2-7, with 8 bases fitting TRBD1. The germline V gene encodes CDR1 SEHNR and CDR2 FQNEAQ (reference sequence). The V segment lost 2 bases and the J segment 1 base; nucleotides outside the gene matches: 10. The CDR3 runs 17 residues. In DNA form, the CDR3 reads TGTGCCAGCAGCTTAAGCCCGTGGCAGGGGGCGTCCTACGAGCAGTACTTC. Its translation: CASSLSPWQGASYEQYF.

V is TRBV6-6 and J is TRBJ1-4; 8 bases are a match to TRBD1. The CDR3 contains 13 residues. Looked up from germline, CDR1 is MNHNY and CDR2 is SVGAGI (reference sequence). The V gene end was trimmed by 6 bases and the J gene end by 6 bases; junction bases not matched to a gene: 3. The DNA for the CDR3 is TGTGCCAGCAGCCAGGGACAGGATGAAAAACTGTTTTTT. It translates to CASSQGQDEKLFF.

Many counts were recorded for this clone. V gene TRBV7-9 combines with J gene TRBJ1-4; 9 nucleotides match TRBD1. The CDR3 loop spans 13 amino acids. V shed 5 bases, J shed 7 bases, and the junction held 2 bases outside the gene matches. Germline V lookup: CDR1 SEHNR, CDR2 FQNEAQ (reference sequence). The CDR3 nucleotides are TGTGCCAGCAGCCCGGGACAGGGTGAAAAACTGTTTTTT. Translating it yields CASSPGQGEKLFF.

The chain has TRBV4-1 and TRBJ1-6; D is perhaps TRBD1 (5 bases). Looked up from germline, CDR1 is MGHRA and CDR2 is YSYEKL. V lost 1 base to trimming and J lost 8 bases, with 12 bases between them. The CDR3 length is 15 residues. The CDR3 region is CASSQGVRGDSPLHF. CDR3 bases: TGCGCCAGCAGCCAAGGGGTAAGGGGCGATTCACCCCTCCACTTT.

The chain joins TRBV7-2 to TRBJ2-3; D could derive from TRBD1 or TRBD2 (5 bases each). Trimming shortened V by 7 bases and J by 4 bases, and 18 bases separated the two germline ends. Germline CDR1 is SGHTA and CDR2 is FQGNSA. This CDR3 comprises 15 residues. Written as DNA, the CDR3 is TGTGCCAGCACCTCTTTGGGGGATGTCGCAGATACGCAGTATTTT. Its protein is CASTSLGDVADTQYF.

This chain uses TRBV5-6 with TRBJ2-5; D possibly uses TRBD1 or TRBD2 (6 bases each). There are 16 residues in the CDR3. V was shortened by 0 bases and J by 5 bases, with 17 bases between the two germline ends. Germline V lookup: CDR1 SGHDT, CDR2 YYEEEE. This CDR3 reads CASSLEGGDLGETQYF. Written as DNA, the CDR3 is TGTGCCAGCAGCTTGGAGGGGGGCGATCTAGGGGAGACCCAGTACTTC.